This TCR beta chain was sequenced in a study of early T cells in non-severe SARS-CoV-2 infection. Study information: Bulk RNA from unsorted whole blood was sequenced; chains were unpaired.

TCRdb passed the 5' RACE reads through MiXCR, listing each CDR3 protein once. The table records 70,000 to 90,000 distinct CDR3 sequences, around 10% of them present only once. The V gene lost 0 bases and the J gene lost 7 bases, with 19 bases spanning the gap. The CDR3 is 15 residues long. Germline CDR1 reads SQVTM; CDR2 reads ANQGSEA. This rearrangement joins TRBV29-1 to TRBJ2-7; maybe TRBD1 (6 bases). Sequenced sample: whole blood. The origin of this receptor is an adult who was a healthcare worker with PCR-confirmed SARS-CoV-2 infection or an uninfected control (not recorded which). The CDR3 protein is CSVEDRQEVLWEQYF. CDR3 bases: TGCAGCGTTGAAGATCGACAGGAGGTGCTGTGGGAGCAGTACTTC.